One and the same sample provided the 19 T cell receptor beta chains below, sequenced in a study of blood T cell repertoires in COVID-19. Profiled with immunoSEQ multiplex PCR; TCRdb holds only in-frame clones, not every one. The sample holds over 75,000 clones, about 82% seen once. Sequenced sample: peripheral blood. These receptors all come from a human donor in a cohort sampled during active COVID-19.

The chain is built from TRBV3-1 (or the pseudogene TRBV3-2) and TRBJ2-7, with D possibly matching TRBD1 (6 bases). CDR1 and CDR2 (germline): LGHDT, YNNKEL (reference sequence). Trimming took off 6 bases at V and 5 bases at J, with 17 bases between the two ends. The CDR3 is 14 amino acids. The CDR3 spells CASSSGEWLHEQYF. CDR3 DNA sequence: TGTGCCAGCAGTTCAGGGGAGTGGCTCCACGAGCAGTACTTC.

The chain combines TRBV7-8 with TRBJ2-3; no definite D call. This CDR3 has 12 amino acids. The V end lost 4 bases, the J end lost 2 bases, and 4 bases lay between the germline ends. The V gene's germline CDR1 is SGHVS and CDR2 FQNEAQ. The CDR3 sequence: CASSSSTDTQYF. DNA of the CDR3: TGTGCCAGCAGCTCGTCCACAGATACGCAGTATTTT.

The V and J genes are TRBV2 and TRBJ2-1; 8 nucleotides match TRBD2. The CDR3 totals 13 residues. The germline gives CDR1 SNHLY, CDR2 FYNNEI. With V trimmed by 5 bases and J by 6 bases, 3 bases remained unmatched. CDR3: CASSTSGLNEQFF. DNA for the CDR3: TGTGCCAGCAGTACTAGCGGTCTCAATGAGCAGTTCTTC.

This sequence joins TRBV24-1 and TRBJ1-2, with 7 bases fitting TRBD1. The V gene end was trimmed by 4 bases and the J gene end by 5 bases; junction bases not matched to a gene: 9. Looked up from germline, CDR1 is KGHDR and CDR2 is SFDVKD. This CDR3 comprises 15 residues. The CDR3 loop is CATSDQTQGRYGYTF. The CDR3 nucleotides read TGTGCCACCAGTGACCAAACACAGGGGCGGTATGGCTACACCTTC.

The chain carries TRBV7-2 and TRBJ1-3; no firm D call. V was shortened by 5 bases and J by 2 bases, with 16 bases between the two germline ends. The germline V gene has CDR1 SGHTA and CDR2 FQGNSA. This CDR3 is 16 amino acids long. The CDR3 DNA follows: TGTGCCAGCAGCGACCCGCCTGGGAGGACTGGAAACACCATATATTTT. Protein sequence: CASSDPPGRTGNTIYF.

The rearrangement links TRBV5-6 to TRBJ1-5; D perhaps matches TRBD1 (6 bases). Germline assignment: CDR1 SGHDT and CDR2 YYEEEE. The CDR3 spans 14 residues. Trimming shortened V by 3 bases and J by 4 bases, and 11 bases separated the two germline ends. CDR3 DNA sequence: TGTGCCAGCAGCTATGGACAGTATAATCAGCCCCAGCATTTT. This encodes CASSYGQYNQPQHF. Drawing the rest from reference TRBV5-6 and TRBJ1-5, the complete variable domain is DAGVTQSPTHLIKTRGQQVTLRCSPKSGHDTVSWYQQALGQGPQFIFQYYEEEERQRGNFPDRFSGHQFPNYSSELNVNALLLGDSALYLCASSYGQYNQPQHFGDGTRLSIL.

The chain joins TRBV7-2 to TRBJ2-2; perhaps TRBD1 as D (6 bases). The CDR3 runs to 15 residues. V was trimmed by 3 bases and J by 3 bases, leaving 11 bases between them. The V gene's germline CDR1 is SGHTA and CDR2 FQGNSA. The CDR3, as DNA: TGTGCCAGCAGCTTTTACAGGGTGTACACCGGGGAGCTGTTTTTT. Its translation: CASSFYRVYTGELFF.

The chain carries TRBV19 and TRBJ1-1; tentatively, D is TRBD1 (6 bases). V was pared by 3 bases and J by 5 bases, with 19 bases between. Germline V CDR1 and CDR2: LNHDA, SQIVND (reference sequence). The CDR3 sequence is 16 residues long. CDR3 sequence reads: CASSIRGAGMGTEAFF. The CDR3 DNA reads TGTGCCAGTAGTATTCGGGGGGCGGGTATGGGGACTGAAGCTTTCTTT.

As DNA, the CDR3 is TGTGCCAGCAGCTTGGGAGGGTTTGGGGATACGCAGTATTTT. It encodes CASSLGGFGDTQYF. This chain uses TRBV5-6 with TRBJ2-3; D is possibly TRBD2 (5 bases). Germline CDR1 and CDR2: SGHDT and YYEEEE. Trimming left V 0 bases short and J 6 bases short, with 11 bases between. The CDR3 is made up of 14 amino acids.

For the CDR3, the DNA is TGCGCCAGCAGCCAAGACCCAATCGGGGGTGGCTACACCTTC. Its protein product is CASSQDPIGGGYTF. V usage is TRBV4-3 and J usage is TRBJ1-2; maybe TRBD1 (5 bases). With 0 bases removed from V and 7 bases from J, the gap between germline ends came to 12 bases. The germline V gene has CDR1 LGHNA and CDR2 YSLEER. This CDR3 contains 14 residues.

This chain uses TRBV30 with TRBJ1-5; TRBD1 agrees at 8 bases. This CDR3 contains 15 residues. J gave up 6 bases and V 1 base, and 8 bases lay outside the gene matches. Germline CDR1 and CDR2: GTSNPN and SVGIG (reference sequence). CDR3 in amino acids: CAWSELQGVSQPQHF. The CDR3 coding sequence is TGTGCCTGGAGTGAGTTACAGGGGGTGAGTCAGCCCCAGCATTTT.

The chain recombines TRBV6-5 with TRBJ1-1, with 9 bases fitting TRBD1. Trimming at V came to 6 bases and at J to 1 base, leaving 3 bases not matched to a gene. Germline V gene sequence: CDR1 MNHEY, CDR2 SVGAGI. This CDR3 has 14 amino acids. CDR3 nucleotides: TGTGCCAGCAGCGCACAGGGGGCGAACACTGAAGCTTTCTTT. Protein product: CASSAQGANTEAFF.

This clone was seen more than once but under ten times. The chain uses TRBV4-1 and TRBJ1-5, with D possibly matching TRBD1 (5 bases). The germline V gene has CDR1 MGHRA and CDR2 YSYEKL. CDR3 length: 15 residues. Trimming took 0 bases from V and 0 from J, leaving 6 bases between them. The CDR3 reads CASSQDQGSNQPQHF. The CDR3 DNA reads TGCGCCAGCAGCCAAGATCAGGGTAGCAATCAGCCCCAGCATTTT.

This clone has more than one count but fewer than ten. V is TRBV2 and J is TRBJ2-7, with 9 nucleotides matching TRBD1. From germline, CDR1 is SNHLY and CDR2 FYNNEI. V gave up 7 bases and J gave up 6 bases; unmatched junction bases: 7. CDR3 length: 13 residues. CDR3 region: CASKRDREREQYF. The CDR3, as DNA: TGTGCCAGCAAGCGGGACAGGGAACGCGAGCAGTACTTC. Filled out from reference TRBV2 and TRBJ2-7, the complete variable domain reads EPEVTQTPSHQVTQMGQEVILRCVPISNHLYFYWYRQILGQKVEFLVSFYNNEISEKSEIFDDQFSVERPDGSNFTLKIRSTKLEDSAMYFCASKRDREREQYFGPGTRLTVT.

The CDR3: CASSANGLDYGYTF. The CDR3 DNA sequence: TGTGCCAGTAGCGCTAACGGGTTGGACTATGGCTACACCTTC. V gene TRBV19 combines with J gene TRBJ1-2; D is uncertain. The V end was cut by 6 bases, the J end by 3 bases, with 14 bases between. The CDR3 runs 14 residues. Germline CDR1 and CDR2: LNHDA and SQIVND (reference sequence).

CDR3 amino acids: CASSSAGGARGEQFF. CDR3 in DNA: TGTGCCAGCAGCTCCGCAGGGGGCGCAAGGGGTGAGCAGTTCTTC. The chain carries TRBV7-2 and TRBJ2-1, with 8 nucleotides matching TRBD1. The CDR3 contains 15 residues. Germline lookup yields CDR1 SGHTA and CDR2 FQGNSA. V shed 4 bases, J shed 9 bases, and the junction held 11 bases outside the gene matches.

The rearrangement uses TRBV7-3 and TRBJ2-7, with TRBD2 matching 10 bases. V was pared by 2 bases and J by 1 base, with 2 bases of the junction left unmatched. The CDR3 consists of 15 residues. Per germline, CDR1 SGHTA and CDR2 FQGTGA. CDR3 sequence reads: CASSLSSGSSYEQYF. CDR3 coding DNA: TGTGCCAGCAGCTTATCTAGCGGGAGTTCCTACGAGCAGTACTTC.

This chain connects TRBV4-1 to TRBJ1-1, with 7 nucleotides matching TRBD1. The CDR3 runs to 17 residues. V lost 2 bases and J lost 5; bases outside the gene matches: 14. CDR1 and CDR2 from the germline V gene are MGHRA and YSYEKL. The CDR3 loop reads CASSQRSKGAEKTEAFF. CDR3 in DNA: TGCGCCAGCAGCCAACGTTCCAAGGGGGCGGAAAAAACTGAAGCTTTCTTT.

Comments on this clone: This CDR3 is also generated by other DNA sequences in the sample. This sequence joins TRBV7-2 and TRBJ1-6; D is perhaps TRBD1 (6 bases). V dropped 4 bases and J dropped 0 bases, with 10 bases sitting between them. CDR1 and CDR2 (germline): SGHTA, FQGNSA. This CDR3 has 16 residues. CDR3 region: CASSSTGSSYNSPLHF. CDR3 bases: TGTGCCAGCAGCTCGACAGGAAGCTCCTATAATTCACCCCTCCACTTT.